This T cell receptor beta chain derives from a study of CD8 T cells in Susac syndrome. Only one count was recorded for this clonotype. CDR1 is SGHTA, CDR2 FQGNSA, per germline. This CDR3 has 15 amino acids. Trimming stripped 3 bases from V and 1 base from J, with 12 bases between. Random-hexamer reverse transcription was applied to 0.5 to 1 ug RNA. The method of amplification for TCR beta CDR3 was immunoSEQ multiplex PCR, covering 54 Vbeta and 13 Jbeta. One entry per CDR3 protein results from TCRdb running MiXCR on the immunoSEQ multiplex PCR reads. This sample yields just over 300,000 distinct CDR3 sequences, of which around 92% are seen a single time; more than 0.06% belongs to the top ten.

The sample consisted of CD4+ T cells from PBMCs. V is TRBV7-2 and J is TRBJ2-5; tentative D call: TRBD2 (6 bases). This TCR was recovered from a human donor with multiple sclerosis. The CDR3 DNA is TGTGCCAGCAGCTTTTATTCCGGGGGCCAAGAGACCCAGTACTTC. As protein: CASSFYSGGQETQYF.